The 24 T cell receptor beta chains below all came from one sample that was sequenced in a study of cytotoxic CD8 clonotypes in ibrutinib-treated CLL. TCRdb's copy holds only in-frame clones and misses some; the assay was immunoSEQ multiplex PCR. The sample holds 150,000 to 200,000 clones, around nine tenths seen once. Specimen: PBMCs, collected at disease progression, from a patient treated with ibrutinib. These receptors were collected from a human donor with chronic lymphocytic leukemia.

The chain has TRBV2 and TRBJ2-5; TRBD2 might be the D (6 bases). V shed 8 bases and J shed 1 base, with 11 bases lying between them. This CDR3 contains 13 residues. From germline, CDR1 is SNHLY and CDR2 FYNNEI. CDR3 DNA sequence: TGTGCCAGCGGGGGACTGCTCCAAGAGACCCAGTACTTC. This codes for CASGGLLQETQYF.

This chain joins TRBV27 and TRBJ1-2; no clear D. The CDR3 loop spans 12 amino acids. V was clipped by 8 bases and J by 8 bases, with 15 bases between them. The germline gives CDR1 MNHEY, CDR2 SMNVEV (reference sequence). CDR3 sequence reads: CASATGVSGYTF. The CDR3 nucleotides are TGTGCCAGCGCCACGGGTGTTTCGGGCTACACCTTC.

The rearrangement links TRBV2 to TRBJ2-7; 8 nucleotides agree with TRBD2. The CDR3 runs to 13 residues. CDR1 SNHLY and CDR2 FYNNEI come from the germline V gene. Trimming removed 9 bases from V and 5 bases from J; junction bases left unmatched: 9. The CDR3 sequence: CARGREGLDEQYF. CDR3 coding DNA: TGTGCCAGGGGCCGGGAGGGCCTTGACGAGCAGTACTTC.

This clone was recorded a few times. The chain couples TRBV29-1 to TRBJ2-3; a weak D match, TRBD1 (5 bases). The CDR3 has 13 amino acids. Germline V gene data show CDR1 as SQVTM and CDR2 as ANQGSEA. Trimming stripped 4 bases from V and 3 bases from J, with 11 bases between. Here the CDR3 DNA reads TGCAGCGTTGCGGCGCAGGGAACAGATACGCAGTATTTT. As protein: CSVAAQGTDTQYF.

This chain joins TRBV19 and TRBJ2-3, with D uncertain. V lost 3 bases and J lost 4, with 8 bases in between. The germline V gene has CDR1 LNHDA and CDR2 SQIVND (reference sequence). The CDR3 is made up of 13 amino acids. CDR3 protein: CASSIRIPDTQYF. The CDR3 coding sequence is TGTGCCAGTAGTATTAGAATACCAGATACGCAGTATTTT.

The V and J genes are TRBV7-3 and TRBJ1-4, with D maybe TRBD1 (5 bases). V was shortened by 4 bases and J by 7 bases, with 10 bases between the two germline ends. In germline, CDR1 is SGHTA, CDR2 FQGTGA. CDR3 length: 13 amino acids. CDR3 sequence reads: CASSSTVGEKLFF. The CDR3 DNA sequence: TGTGCCAGCAGCTCGACAGTGGGTGAAAAACTGTTTTTT.

The rearrangement links TRBV27 to TRBJ2-3; TRBD1 might be the D (6 bases). The CDR3 spans 15 residues. V was pared by 1 base and J by 2 bases, with 10 bases between. Germline V gene lookup returns CDR1 MNHEY and CDR2 SMNVEV (reference sequence). CDR3 in DNA: TGTGCCAGCAGTTTATTGGCAGGGGCCACAGATACGCAGTATTTT. This sequence encodes CASSLLAGATDTQYF.

The chain recombines TRBV9 with TRBJ1-4, with 9 positions matching TRBD1. The V gene end was trimmed by 3 bases and the J gene end by 8 bases; junction bases not matched to a gene: 17. The CDR3 has 18 residues. In germline, CDR1 is SGDLS, CDR2 YYNGEE. In DNA form, the CDR3 reads TGTGCCAGCAGCGGTAGGGGTTCTCCGGGGACAGGGCGAGAAAAACTGTTTTTT. It translates to CASSGRGSPGTGREKLFF.

This chain uses TRBV18 with TRBJ2-5; D unresolved. Germline CDR1 KGHSH, CDR2 LQKENI. The CDR3 is made up of 14 amino acids. Trimming took 0 bases from V and 5 from J, leaving 10 bases between them. The CDR3 DNA sequence: TGTGCCAGCTCACCACCTATAGGGATTGAGACCCAGTACTTC. The encoded protein is CASSPPIGIETQYF.

V is TRBV7-2 and J is TRBJ2-7; tentative D call: TRBD2 (5 bases). V gave up 5 bases and J gave up 1 base, with 9 bases separating them. The germline V gene has CDR1 SGHTA and CDR2 FQGNSA. The CDR3 sequence is 13 residues long. In DNA form, the CDR3 reads TGTGCCAGCAGCGAAGCGGCGTCCTACGAGCAGTACTTC. As protein: CASSEAASYEQYF.

This chain uses TRBV9 with TRBJ1-1; weak D call: TRBD1 (5 bases). V lost 3 bases and J lost 4, with 10 bases in between. CDR3 length equals 13 residues. CDR1 is SGDLS and CDR2 is YYNGEE in the germline V gene. This CDR3 reads CASSGPGGTEAFF. The CDR3 DNA is TGTGCCAGCAGCGGACCCGGGGGCACTGAAGCTTTCTTT. Full variable domain (rest looked up from reference TRBV9 and TRBJ1-1): DSGVTQTPKHLITATGQRVTLRCSPRSGDLSVYWYQQSLDQGLQFLIQYYNGEERAKGNILERFSAQQFPDLHSELNLSSLELGDSALYFCASSGPGGTEAFFGQGTRLTVV.

This chain joins TRBV6-5 and TRBJ1-2, with TRBD1 as a possible D gene (5 bases). V lost 6 bases and J 8 bases, leaving 13 bases between the germline ends. The germline V gene has CDR1 MNHEY and CDR2 SVGAGI. The CDR3 spans 12 residues. The CDR3 coding sequence is TGTGCCAGCAGCGACGGAGGGACGGGCTACACCTTC. Translation gives CASSDGGTGYTF.

The gene calls are TRBV5-1 and TRBJ1-2, with 10 bases fitting TRBD1. Per germline, CDR1 SGHRS and CDR2 YFSETQ. The CDR3 is made up of 19 amino acids. V shed 1 base, J shed 5 bases, and the junction held 17 bases outside the gene matches. The CDR3 loop is CASSLPPRQGAAEGYGYTF. In nucleotides, the CDR3 is TGCGCCAGCAGCTTGCCTCCCCGACAGGGGGCGGCCGAAGGATATGGCTACACCTTC.

V and J are TRBV6-6 and TRBJ1-1; no clear D gene. Germline CDR1 and CDR2: MNHNY and SVGAGI (reference sequence). The CDR3 has 13 amino acids. The ends were cut back, 5 bases at V and 0 bases at J, with 7 bases in the middle. The DNA for the CDR3 is TGTGCCAGCAGTAGAACGGTGAACACTGAAGCTTTCTTT. Its translation is CASSRTVNTEAFF.

V and J are TRBV7-3 and TRBJ1-2; TRBD1 aligns across 7 bases. V shed 5 bases and J 4 bases; nucleotides not matched to a gene: 7. Per the germline V gene, CDR1 is SGHTA and CDR2 is FQGTGA. The length of the CDR3 is 14 residues. The CDR3 loop reads CASSPEGTAYGYTF. The CDR3, as DNA: TGTGCCAGCAGCCCTGAAGGGACAGCCTATGGCTACACCTTC.

The genes are TRBV6-5 and TRBJ1-5; maybe TRBD1 (6 bases). Looked up from germline, CDR1 is MNHEY and CDR2 is SVGAGI. This CDR3 spans 13 amino acids. V was clipped by 6 bases and J by 1 base, with 7 bases between them. The CDR3 loop reads CASSQGSNQPQHF. CDR3 DNA: TGTGCCAGCAGCCAGGGGAGCAATCAGCCCCAGCATTTT.

The rearrangement joins TRBV30 to TRBJ2-1; D is unclear. Looked up from germline, CDR1 is GTSNPN and CDR2 is SVGIG (reference sequence). The CDR3 extends over 10 amino acids. Deletions cut 2 bases from V and 9 bases from J, with 5 bases between. The CDR3 region is CAWSHGEQFF. CDR3 nucleotide sequence: TGTGCCTGGAGTCATGGTGAGCAGTTCTTC.

The chain combines TRBV29-1 with TRBJ2-7, with unresolved D. Between the trimmed V and J ends, which lost 1 base and 0 bases, there was a span of 10 bases. The CDR3 is 14 residues long. The V gene's germline CDR1 is SQVTM and CDR2 ANQGSEA. The chain's CDR3 is CSVEGRRNSYEQYF. CDR3 nucleotide sequence: TGCAGCGTTGAAGGCAGGAGAAACTCCTACGAGCAGTACTTC.

V gene TRBV27 combines with J gene TRBJ2-7; 8 nucleotides line up with TRBD2. Unmatched junction bases numbered 6, after V lost 2 bases and J lost 0 bases. The CDR3 has 16 amino acids. Germline lookup yields CDR1 MNHEY and CDR2 SMNVEV (reference sequence). CDR3 residues: CASSLPGSGSSYEQYF. The CDR3 DNA is TGTGCCAGCAGTTTACCGGGGAGCGGGAGCTCCTACGAGCAGTACTTC.

Points on this clone: Other DNA sequences in this specimen translate into the identical CDR3. The chain employs TRBV19 and TRBJ1-5; D is unresolved. CDR1 and CDR2 (germline): LNHDA, SQIVND (reference sequence). The CDR3 has 12 residues. V was clipped by 5 bases and J by 0 bases, with 2 bases between them. The CDR3 nucleotides read TGTGCCAGTAGTGGTAGCAATCAGCCCCAGCATTTT. It is translated as CASSGSNQPQHF.

The rearrangement links TRBV7-6 to TRBJ1-1; D is unclear. V lost 4 bases to trimming and J lost 1 base, with 13 bases between them. There are 15 residues in the CDR3. Germline loops: CDR1 SGHVS, CDR2 FNYEAQ. The CDR3: CASSYNGRRNTEAFF. The DNA for the CDR3 is TGTGCCAGCAGCTATAACGGCCGGAGGAACACTGAAGCTTTCTTT.

CDR3 nucleotide sequence: TGCAGCGTTGAGGAAGGTGGGGGAAACGAGCAGTACTTC. The encoded protein is CSVEEGGGNEQYF. This rearrangement joins TRBV29-1 to TRBJ2-7; TRBD1 or TRBD2 may be the D gene (5 bases each). Trimming pared 3 bases from V and 5 bases from J, leaving 14 bases between. The CDR3 covers 13 residues. The germline CDR1 and CDR2 sequences are SQVTM and ANQGSEA.

The chain carries TRBV19 and TRBJ1-5; D might be TRBD1 (5 bases). CDR1 LNHDA and CDR2 SQIVND come from the germline V gene (reference sequence). Between the trimmed V and J ends, which lost 5 bases and 4 bases, there was a span of 18 bases. The CDR3 is 16 amino acids. The CDR3 is CASSQSGGARNQPQHF. CDR3 bases: TGTGCCAGTAGTCAGTCTGGGGGAGCAAGGAATCAGCCCCAGCATTTT.

In regard to this clone: Additional DNA sequences in this sample encode the identical CDR3. The chain recombines TRBV7-9 with TRBJ2-7; 7 nucleotides match TRBD1. CDR1 is SEHNR, CDR2 FQNEAQ, per germline (reference sequence). This CDR3 region has 12 residues. V shed 3 bases and J 7 bases; nucleotides not matched to a gene: 3. The CDR3 loop reads CASSFPRGEQYF. The CDR3 DNA follows: TGTGCCAGCAGCTTCCCCAGGGGGGAGCAGTACTTC.